Listed below are T cell receptor beta chains from one sample, sequenced in a study of STAT5B mutations in CD4+ large granular lymphocyte leukemia. Sequenced by immunoSEQ multiplex PCR; TCRdb stores in-frame clones only, minus some. This table holds over 25,000 clones, around 86% found once. The sample was CD4+ T cells from blood buffy coats. Receptor source: a human donor in good health. CDR3s include the opening cysteine and the closing phenylalanine or tryptophan. D genes are given only for firm matches. Clone size is stated in some rows and not others, as once, few, many or a class when expanded.

cdr3_length clone_size d_call j_call v_call cdr3_aa cdr3_nt
16 - - TRBJ1-5 TRBV28 CASSRGPWGFNQPQHF TGTGCCAGCAGTAGGGGCCCCTGGGGGTTCAATCAGCCCCAGCATTTT
12 - - TRBJ2-7 TRBV7-8 CASSFYTDEQYF TGTGCCAGCAGCTTTTACACGGACGAGCAGTACTTC
17 - TRBD2 TRBJ2-5 TRBV7-3 CASSPPPLSGSWETQYF TGTGCCAGCAGCCCGCCGCCCCTTAGCGGGAGCTGGGAGACCCAGTACTTC
15 - TRBD2 TRBJ2-1 TRBV7-3 CASSYGTSAYNEQFF TGTGCCAGCAGCTACGGGACTAGCGCTTACAATGAGCAGTTCTTC
14 - - TRBJ1-6 TRBV5-6 CASSLGGTNSPLHF TGTGCCAGCAGCTTGGGGGGAACCAATTCACCCCTCCACTTT
14 - - TRBJ1-1 TRBV28 CASSVGGGGTEAFF TGTGCCAGCAGCGTAGGTGGGGGAGGCACTGAAGCTTTCTTT
13 few - TRBJ1-5 TRBV11-3 CASSLGGGQPQHF TGTGCCAGCAGCTTGGGGGGGGGTCAGCCCCAGCATTTT
12 - - TRBJ1-2 TRBV19 CASSSDSRRRAF TGTGCCAGTAGCTCAGATTCGCGTCGAAGGGCTTTC
14 few - TRBJ2-3 TRBV11-2 CASSLGPGGDTQYF TGTGCCAGCAGCTTAGGGCCAGGTGGAGATACGCAGTATTTT
14 few - TRBJ2-1 TRBV7-2 CASSLRPDGNEQFF TGTGCCAGCAGCTTACGTCCTGATGGCAATGAGCAGTTCTTC
13 - - TRBJ2-2 TRBV11-1 CASSRDLTGELFF TGTGCCAGCAGCAGGGATCTCACCGGGGAGCTGTTTTTT
14 once TRBD1 TRBJ1-2 TRBV5-1 CASSPGTVNYGYTF TGCGCCAGCAGCCCCGGGACAGTCAACTATGGCTACACCTTC
17 - TRBD1 TRBJ1-5 TRBV19 CASRRDRDVQRNQPQHF TGTGCCAGTAGGAGGGACAGGGATGTTCAAAGGAATCAGCCCCAGCATTTT
14 - - TRBJ2-1 TRBV7-2 CASSPTNQLGEQFF TGTGCCAGCAGTCCAACTAATCAGTTGGGTGAGCAGTTCTTC
14 - - TRBJ1-2 TRBV5-5 CASSLASINYGYTF TGTGCCAGCAGCTTGGCCAGTATTAACTATGGCTACACCTTC
15 - - TRBJ2-3 TRBV19 CASSQGGGFVDTQYF TGTGCCAGTAGTCAAGGTGGAGGGTTCGTTGATACGCAGTATTTT
14 - - TRBJ1-3 TRBV5-6 CASSLEGYGNTIYF TGTGCCAGCAGCTTGGAGGGATATGGAAACACCATATATTTT
16 - TRBD2 TRBJ2-3 TRBV27 CATRWGGITSTDTQYF TGTGCCACCCGGTGGGGGGGTATTACTAGCACAGATACGCAGTATTTT
18 - - TRBJ1-2 TRBV28 CASSLTGPYSSNPYGYTF TGTGCCAGCAGCCTAACAGGGCCTTACTCCTCCAACCCCTATGGCTACACCTTC
15 - - TRBJ1-1 TRBV11-3 CASGAKWTVLSEAFF TGTGCCAGCGGCGCTAAGTGGACAGTCTTGTCTGAAGCTTTCTTT
13 - TRBD1 TRBJ1-2 TRBV27 CASSSPQGGGYTF TGTGCCAGCAGTTCCCCACAGGGGGGAGGCTACACCTTC
14 - - TRBJ2-3 TRBV7-2 CASSPTLSTDTQYF TGTGCCAGCAGCCCCACCCTAAGCACAGATACGCAGTATTTT
13 - - TRBJ2-2 TRBV5-1 CATTPSGTGELFF TGCGCCACCACCCCGTCGGGCACCGGGGAGCTGTTTTTT
14 - TRBD1 TRBJ2-1 TRBV5-1 CASSRTGIKDEQFF TGCGCCAGCAGCCGGACAGGGATAAAGGATGAGCAGTTCTTC
15 few - TRBJ2-7 TRBV5-4 CASSLTGSVAYEQYF TGTGCCAGCAGCTTAACAGGGTCGGTGGCCTACGAGCAGTACTTC
14 once - TRBJ1-5 TRBV18 CASSPSRAEQPQHF TGTGCCAGCTCACCATCGAGGGCTGAACAGCCCCAGCATTTT
15 - TRBD1 TRBJ2-7 TRBV6-6 CASSYPDRGSYEQYF TGTGCCAGCAGTTACCCGGACAGGGGCTCCTACGAGCAGTACTTC
15 - - TRBJ1-6 TRBV27 CASSGGGGGESPLHF TGTGCCAGCAGTGGGGGGGGCGGGGGAGAATCACCCCTCCACTTT
12 - - TRBJ2-5 TRBV18 CASSPGEETQYF TGTGCCAGCTCACCAGGGGAAGAGACCCAGTACTTC
13 - - TRBJ2-3 TRBV11-3 CASSLGPRDTQYF TGTGCCAGCAGCTTAGGTCCAAGAGATACGCAGTATTTT
14 - - TRBJ1-2 TRBV11-2 CASSFSDSNYGYTF TGTGCCAGCAGCTTTTCAGACAGTAACTATGGCTACACCTTC
17 - TRBD1 TRBJ2-6 TRBV7-9 CASRQGQGLVGANVLTF TGTGCCAGCAGACAGGGACAGGGGCTCGTGGGGGCCAACGTCCTGACTTTC
12 - TRBD1 TRBJ1-1 TRBV29-1 CSVTGTGEVAFF TGCAGCGTAACTGGGACAGGGGAAGTAGCTTTCTTT
14 - - TRBJ1-2 TRBV5-4 CASSLPQGKYGYTF TGTGCCAGCAGCTTGCCCCAGGGGAAGTATGGCTACACCTTC
18 - TRBD1 TRBJ1-3 TRBV6-1 CASSEAGQGRRSGNTIYF TGTGCCAGCAGTGAAGCGGGACAGGGGCGCCGCTCTGGAAACACCATATATTTT
14 - - TRBJ1-2 TRBV5-1 CASSFGGSSYGYTF TGCGCCAGCAGCTTTGGGGGGAGCTCCTATGGCTACACCTTC
14 - TRBD1 TRBJ1-5 TRBV6-5 CASSSTGADQPQHF TGTGCCAGCAGCTCGACAGGGGCTGATCAGCCCCAGCATTTT
12 - - TRBJ1-2 TRBV6-5 CASSSQGQAYTF TGTGCCAGCAGTTCCCAGGGGCAAGCCTACACCTTC
16 - - TRBJ2-3 TRBV7-2 CASSLTSQGSTDTQYF TGTGCCAGCAGCTTGACTTCCCAGGGTAGCACAGATACGCAGTATTTT
15 - TRBD2 TRBJ2-3 TRBV18 CASAIAGGSTDTQYF TGTGCCAGCGCCATAGCGGGAGGATCCACAGATACGCAGTATTTT
17 - TRBD2 TRBJ2-2 TRBV5-5 CASSPTKTSGFTGELFF TGTGCCAGCAGCCCAACCAAGACTAGCGGGTTCACCGGGGAGCTGTTTTTT
14 - - TRBJ1-2 TRBV11-2 CASSDRPIDYGYTF TGTGCCAGCAGCGACAGACCCATAGACTATGGCTACACCTTC
15 once - TRBJ2-2 TRBV7-9 CASSRPRVGTGELFF TGTGCCAGCAGCCGACCCCGGGTGGGCACCGGGGAGCTGTTTTTT
13 - - TRBJ2-1 TRBV6-5 CASSHTSRHEQFF TGTGCCAGCAGTCACACTAGCCGCCATGAGCAGTTCTTC
15 - - TRBJ1-5 TRBV7-9 CASSSDLTGNQPQHF TGTGCCAGCAGCTCTGACTTGACCGGCAATCAGCCCCAGCATTTT
13 - TRBD2 TRBJ2-5 TRBV7-8 CASSLGREGTQYF TGTGCCAGCAGCCTTGGGAGGGAGGGGACCCAGTACTTC
17 - - TRBJ1-5 TRBV1 CTSSQEGGGGGHQPQHF TGCACCAGCAGCCAAGAGGGGGGTGGAGGGGGCCATCAGCCCCAGCATTTT
15 - TRBD2 TRBJ2-1 TRBV19 CASSRGAGGYNEQFF TGTGCCAGTAGCCGAGGGGCGGGAGGGTACAATGAGCAGTTCTTC
16 - - TRBJ2-5 TRBV10-1 CASSESAGRTQETQYF TGCGCCAGCAGTGAGTCGGCAGGACGTACGCAAGAGACCCAGTACTTC
15 - - TRBJ2-3 TRBV7-2 CASSASSVRADTQYF TGTGCCAGCAGCGCCAGTTCCGTTCGGGCAGATACGCAGTATTTT
15 - - TRBJ2-1 TRBV18 CASSPFIFGSGEQFF TGTGCCAGCTCACCATTCATATTCGGGTCCGGTGAGCAGTTCTTC
16 - TRBD1 TRBJ2-1 TRBV5-1 CASSSPRGFLYNEQFF TGCGCCAGCAGCTCCCCCAGGGGGTTTCTATACAATGAGCAGTTCTTC
16 - - TRBJ2-7 TRBV21-1 CASSPRGGRGSYEQYF TGTGCCAGCAGCCCCCGAGGGGGCAGGGGAAGTTACGAGCAGTACTTC